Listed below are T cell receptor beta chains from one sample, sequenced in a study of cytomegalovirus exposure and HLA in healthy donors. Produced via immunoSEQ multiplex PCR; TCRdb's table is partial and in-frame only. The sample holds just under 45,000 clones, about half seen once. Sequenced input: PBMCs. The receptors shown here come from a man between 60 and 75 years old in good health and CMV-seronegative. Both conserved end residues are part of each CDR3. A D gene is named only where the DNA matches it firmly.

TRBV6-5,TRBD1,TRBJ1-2,CASSYRQGGGYTF
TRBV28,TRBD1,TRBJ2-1,CASSPLTGWFF
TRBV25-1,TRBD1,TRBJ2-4,CASSGHRGENIQYF
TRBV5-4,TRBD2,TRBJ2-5,CASSLGLANQETQYF
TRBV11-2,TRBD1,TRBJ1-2,CASSLRPGQEYGYTF
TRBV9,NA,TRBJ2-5,CASSPGPSKGETQYF
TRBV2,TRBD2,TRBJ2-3,CASSSTSGQYTDTQYF
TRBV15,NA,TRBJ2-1,CATSITVGNEQFF
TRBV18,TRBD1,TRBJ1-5,CASSPAGGQPQHF
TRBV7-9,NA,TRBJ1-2,CASSFADSNYGYTF
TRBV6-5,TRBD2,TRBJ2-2,CASSPRLAGGELFF
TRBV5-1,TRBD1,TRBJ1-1,CASSFTGGTEAFF
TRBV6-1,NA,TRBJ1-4,CASKRVAEKLFF
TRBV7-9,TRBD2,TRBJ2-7,CASSLATSGSSYEQYF
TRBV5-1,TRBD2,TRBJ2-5,CASSSQGTSEETQYF
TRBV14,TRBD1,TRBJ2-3,CASSQVQGNVDTQYF
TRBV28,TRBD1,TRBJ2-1,CASSLDRGAVYNEQFF
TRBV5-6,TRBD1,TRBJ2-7,CASSRTGGGEQYF
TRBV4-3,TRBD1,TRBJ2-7,CASSQGQGHSYEQYF
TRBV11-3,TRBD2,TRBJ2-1,CASSLEGREGQDEQFF
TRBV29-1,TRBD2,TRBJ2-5,CSAERGQETQYF
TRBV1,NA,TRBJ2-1,CTSSPPGGASDNEQFF
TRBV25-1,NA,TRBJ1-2,CASSGGGLAGYTF
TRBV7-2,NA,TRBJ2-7,CASGSLNEQYF
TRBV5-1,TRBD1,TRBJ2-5,CASSRWGQAQETQYF
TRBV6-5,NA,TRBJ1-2,CASIQGLGGPYGYTF
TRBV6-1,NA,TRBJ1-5,CASSESRSTGQPQHF
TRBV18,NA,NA,CASSPGAGPSYEQYF
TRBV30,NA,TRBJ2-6,CALPASASSGANVLTF
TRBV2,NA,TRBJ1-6,CASSEESGSYNSPLHF
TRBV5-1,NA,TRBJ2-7,CASSFGQSDEQYF
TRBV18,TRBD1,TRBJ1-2,CASSPFDRGDYGYTF
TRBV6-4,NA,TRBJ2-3,CASSEEGSTDTQYF
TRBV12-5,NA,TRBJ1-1,CASSLSFNTEAFF
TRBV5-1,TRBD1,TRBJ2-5,CASTEGQVLGTQYF
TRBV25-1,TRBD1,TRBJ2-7,CASSEPGAGGYEQYF
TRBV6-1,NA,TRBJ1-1,CASSDQGVNTEAFF
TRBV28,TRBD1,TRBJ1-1,CASRDRGMNTEAFF
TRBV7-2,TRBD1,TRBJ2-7,CASSSSGQGPSEQYF
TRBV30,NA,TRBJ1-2,CAWSGNRVNYGYTF
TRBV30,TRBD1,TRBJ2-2,CAWSRPDRDTGELFF
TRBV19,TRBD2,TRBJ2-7,CASSTSSGSYEQYF
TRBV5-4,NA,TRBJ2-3,CASTWRAGTQYF
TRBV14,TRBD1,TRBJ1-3,CASSQGGTAGNTIYF
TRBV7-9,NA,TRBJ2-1,CASSLESSYNEQFF